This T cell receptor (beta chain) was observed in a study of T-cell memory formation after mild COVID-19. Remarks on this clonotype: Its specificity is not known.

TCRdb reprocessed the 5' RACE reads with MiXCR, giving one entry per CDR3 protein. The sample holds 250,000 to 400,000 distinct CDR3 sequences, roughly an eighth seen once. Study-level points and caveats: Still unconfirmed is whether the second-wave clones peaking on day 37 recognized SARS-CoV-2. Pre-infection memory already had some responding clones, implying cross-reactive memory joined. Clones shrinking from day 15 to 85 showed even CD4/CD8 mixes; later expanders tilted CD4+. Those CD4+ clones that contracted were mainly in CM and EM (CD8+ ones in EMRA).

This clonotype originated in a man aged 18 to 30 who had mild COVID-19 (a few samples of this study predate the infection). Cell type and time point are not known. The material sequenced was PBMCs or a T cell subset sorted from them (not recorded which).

The CDR3 DNA follows: TGTGCCAGCAGCTTAGACAGGGGGAGGAGTGGCTACACCTTC. Residues: CASSLDRGRSGYTF. The chain is built from TRBV11-2 and TRBJ1-2, with 7 nucleotides matching TRBD1. This CDR3 contains 14 residues. In germline, CDR1 is SGHAT, CDR2 FQNNGV. The trim removed 0 bases at V and 7 bases at J, leaving 5 bases unmatched.